A selection of T cell receptor beta chains follows, all from one sample in a study of cytomegalovirus exposure and HLA in healthy donors. The data were produced by immunoSEQ multiplex PCR, yet TCRdb's version contains in-frame clones alone and is incomplete. In the table there are roughly 88,000 clones, about 80% of which are singletons. What was sequenced was PBMCs. These TCRs come from a young man in good health and CMV-seropositive. CDR3s include the opening cysteine and the closing phenylalanine or tryptophan. A D gene is named only where the DNA matches it firmly. Not all rows give a size; the values are once, few, many and, for expanded clones, a class.

V gene	D gene	J gene	clone size	CDR3 DNA	CDR3 protein
TRBV6-5	TRBD1	TRBJ2-7	.	TGTGCCAGCAGTTACTCGACAGGGATCCACGAGCAGTACTTC	CASSYSTGIHEQYF
TRBV9	.	TRBJ2-7	.	TGTGCCAGCAGCCCCCACCCCGGGACTGCCAACGAGCAGTACTTC	CASSPHPGTANEQYF
TRBV10-2	TRBD1	TRBJ2-2	once	TGCGCCAGCAGAATACCCGGGACAGGTTTGACCCACACCGGGGAGCTGTTTTTT	CASRIPGTGLTHTGELFF
TRBV7-2	.	TRBJ2-3	.	TGTGCCAGCAGCTTCCCCCCGGGGGCGGGGGCGTCAGATACGCAGTATTTT	CASSFPPGAGASDTQYF
TRBV19	.	TRBJ2-1	once	TGTGCCAGTAGGCTAACCGGGGTCAGCTCCTACAATGAGCAGTTCTTC	CASRLTGVSSYNEQFF
TRBV9	.	TRBJ1-1	.	TGTGCCAGCAGCCCCGACAGCATGAACACTGAAGCTTTCTTT	CASSPDSMNTEAFF
TRBV6-5	TRBD2	TRBJ2-2	.	TGTGCCAGCAGTTACTCCAGCGGGAAGGTTTCCGGGGAGCTGTTTTTT	CASSYSSGKVSGELFF
TRBV11-3	.	TRBJ2-1	once	TGTGCCAGCAGCGAAAGGAAGCGTGTCGGGTGGAATGAGCAGTTCTTC	CASSERKRVGWNEQFF
TRBV4-3	TRBD2	TRBJ2-1	.	TGCGCCAGCAGCCAGGACGGACTAGCGGAAGGCTCCTACAATGAGCAGTTCTTC	CASSQDGLAEGSYNEQFF
TRBV5-1	.	TRBJ1-2	.	TGCGCCAGCAGCTGGGGAGAGGGAAGCTATGGCTACACCTTC	CASSWGEGSYGYTF
TRBV4-2	.	TRBJ1-5	.	TGTGCCAGCAGCCAAGCAGTACAGGGAAGCAATCAGCCCCAGCATTTT	CASSQAVQGSNQPQHF